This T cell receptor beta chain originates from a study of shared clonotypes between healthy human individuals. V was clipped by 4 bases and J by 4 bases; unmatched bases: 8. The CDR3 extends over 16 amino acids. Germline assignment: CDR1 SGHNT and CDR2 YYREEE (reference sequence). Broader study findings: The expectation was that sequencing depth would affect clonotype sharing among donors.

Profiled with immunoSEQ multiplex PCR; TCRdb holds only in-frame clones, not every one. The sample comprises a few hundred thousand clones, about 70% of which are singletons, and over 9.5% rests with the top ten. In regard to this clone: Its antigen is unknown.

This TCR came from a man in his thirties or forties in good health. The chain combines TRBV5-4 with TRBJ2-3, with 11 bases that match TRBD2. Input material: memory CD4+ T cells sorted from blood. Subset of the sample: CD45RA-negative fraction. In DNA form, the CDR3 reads TGTGCCAGCAGCGAACAACTAGCGGGAGCCCCAGATACGCAGTATTTT. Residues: CASSEQLAGAPDTQYF.